This paragraph covers one T cell receptor (beta chain) sequence. TCRdb independently ran MiXCR on the 5' RACE reads; one entry per CDR3 protein. The data show about 200,000 distinct CDR3 sequences, 15% to 20% seen once. These data belong to a study of identical twins. Trimming left V 5 bases short and J 2 bases short, with 21 bases between. The CDR3 consists of 17 residues. The germline CDR1 and CDR2 sequences are SGHVS and FQNEAQ. These records were also assigned to another study, of T cells expressing NK-cell markers. Per that study: Seropositivity for HCMV was found in seven of the eight sequenced donors, with one seronegative. Only alpha-beta TCR T cells were sorted in several experiments, using an anti-gamma-delta TCR antibody. Leadership of the CD3+CD56-NKG2C+ fraction also belonged to these clonotypes in a few donors.

V and J are TRBV7-8 and TRBJ2-5; maybe TRBD1 (6 bases). Sample: CD8+ T cells sorted from blood. The source of this sequence is a woman aged 18-29 years in good health. For the CDR3, the DNA is TGTGCCAGCAGCCCGAGGACAGCGGCCTCAATTCAAGAGACCCAGTACTTC. Protein product: CASSPRTAASIQETQYF.